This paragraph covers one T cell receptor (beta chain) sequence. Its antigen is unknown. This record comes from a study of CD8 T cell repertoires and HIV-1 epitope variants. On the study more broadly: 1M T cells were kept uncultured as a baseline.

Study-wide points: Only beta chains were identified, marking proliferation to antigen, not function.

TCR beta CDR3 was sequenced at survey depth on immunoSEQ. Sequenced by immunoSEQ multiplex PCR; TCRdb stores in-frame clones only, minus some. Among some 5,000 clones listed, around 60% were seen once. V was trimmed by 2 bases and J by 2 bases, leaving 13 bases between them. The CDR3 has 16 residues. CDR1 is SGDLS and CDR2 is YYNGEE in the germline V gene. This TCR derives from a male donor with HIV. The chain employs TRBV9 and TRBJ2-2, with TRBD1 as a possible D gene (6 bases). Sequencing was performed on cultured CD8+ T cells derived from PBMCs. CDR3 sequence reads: CASSVQQGYNTGELFF. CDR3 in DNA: TGTGCCAGCAGCGTCCAACAGGGATATAACACCGGGGAGCTGTTTTTT.